The 6 T cell receptor beta chains given below trace back to one sample, sequenced in a study of blood T cell repertoires in COVID-19. The repertoire was sequenced with immunoSEQ multiplex PCR; TCRdb's copy has only in-frame clones and lacks some. In the table there are 200,000 or so clones, 80% to 90% of which are singletons. The sequenced material came from peripheral blood. The receptor source for this set is a human donor with active or convalescent COVID-19. The donor label of this sample is uncertain.

As to this clone: A junction end diverges from the germline sequence, so it may reflect a read error. The rearrangement joins TRBV12-3 or TRBV12-4 to TRBJ1-1; D remains ambiguous. There are 9 residues in the CDR3. Here the CDR3 reads CASSPPCVF. The DNA for the CDR3 is TGTGCCAGCAGTCCCCCGTGTGTCTTT.

The chain combines TRBV10-3 with TRBJ2-5; 9 nucleotides align to TRBD2. CDR1 ENHRY and CDR2 SYGVKD come from the germline V gene. CDR3 size: 17 residues. Losses at the gene ends were 3 bases for V and 3 bases for J; bases not matched to a gene: 11. The CDR3: CAISEPQGAGGKETQYF. The DNA for the CDR3 is TGTGCCATCAGTGAACCCCAGGGAGCGGGGGGAAAAGAGACCCAGTACTTC.

In DNA, the CDR3 is TGTGCCAGCAGGACAGTCCCCAATCAGCCCCAGCATTTT. Its protein product is CASRTVPNQPQHF. V gene TRBV6-5 combines with J gene TRBJ1-5; perhaps TRBD1 as D (5 bases). Per germline, CDR1 MNHEY and CDR2 SVGAGI. This CDR3 region has 13 residues. V lost 6 bases, J lost 3 bases, and 9 bases lay in between.

This clone has just a few counts. The chain uses TRBV2 and TRBJ2-7; possible D gene TRBD1, 6 bases. The CDR3 runs 15 residues. Trimming removed 6 bases at V and 0 bases at J, with 15 bases between. CDR1 and CDR2 from the germline V gene are SNHLY and FYNNEI. CDR3: CASSKGTPSSYEQYF. CDR3 DNA: TGTGCCAGCAGCAAAGGGACACCGAGCTCCTACGAGCAGTACTTC.

The V and J genes are TRBV5-1 and TRBJ1-6; 9 bases line up with TRBD1. This CDR3 is built from 17 residues. V dropped 0 bases and J dropped 8; count of bases not matched to a gene: 9. In germline, CDR1 is SGHRS, CDR2 YFSETQ. CDR3 region: CASSLDGSGTGYSPLHF. CDR3 sequence (DNA): TGCGCCAGCAGCTTGGATGGGAGTGGGACAGGGTATTCACCCCTCCACTTT.

The chain links TRBV10-3 to TRBJ1-1, with 8 bases aligning to TRBD1. The CDR3 contains 14 residues. Germline trimming cut 7 bases from V and 1 base from J; bases unmatched to any gene: 5. From germline, CDR1 is ENHRY and CDR2 SYGVKD. The CDR3 is CAIKRTGRNTEAFF. CDR3 DNA sequence: TGTGCCATCAAAAGGACAGGGAGGAACACTGAAGCTTTCTTT.